This T cell receptor (beta chain) stems from a study of beta chain features in type 1 diabetes. Of the isolated RNA, all was reverse transcribed, and so the sequenced material was expressed TCRB transcripts. Using immunoSEQ multiplex PCR, the repertoire was profiled, and TCRdb retains in-frame clones only, with some absent. The data show 250,000 to 350,000 clones, around 13% seen once. Each population that was sorted was more than 95% pure. V gave up 1 base and J gave up 4 bases, with 6 bases separating them. There are 13 residues in the CDR3. Germline CDR1 is SGHNT and CDR2 is YENEEA. The V call is TRBV11-3, the J call TRBJ2-3, with D uncertain. The sample taken for sequencing was central memory CD4+ T cells from blood. This clonotype originated in a young man in good health. CDR3 DNA sequence: TGTGCCAGCAGCTTAGTGACGGCAGATACGCAGTATTTT. Its protein is CASSLVTADTQYF.